This TCR beta chain was identified during a study of blood T cell repertoires in COVID-19. Study-wide context: Samples came from the United States, Italy and Spain, spanning acute and convalescent COVID-19. From T cells, B-cell-depleted T cells, or PBMCs came the material, which was cDNA or gDNA.

Authors' methods: Counts of nucleated cells, estimated from reference gene primer amplification, were obtained. Sequencing was performed with immunoSEQ multiplex PCR; in TCRdb, only in-frame clones are kept and a portion is missing. V and J calls and clone size come straight from that table; D and trimming were deduced from the DNA. The sample includes 150,000 to 200,000 clones, 85% to 90% of them seen just once. The CDR3 length is 18 residues. The germline V gene encodes CDR1 SGHTA and CDR2 FQGNSA. V was clipped by 1 base and J by 0 bases, with 15 bases between them. The sequencing sample was made of peripheral blood. The chain is built from TRBV7-2 and TRBJ2-2; TRBD2 is a possible D gene (7 bases). The TCR originated in a man aged 35-49 years with active or convalescent COVID-19. The DNA of the CDR3 is TGTGCCAGCAGCTTAGTTATTGCGGGGGCTGCGAACACCGGGGAGCTGTTTTTT. Translating it yields CASSLVIAGAANTGELFF. Full variable domain (missing parts from reference TRBV7-2 and TRBJ2-2): GAGVSQSPSNKVTEKGKDVELRCDPISGHTALYWYRQSLGQGLEFLIYFQGNSAPDKSGLPSDRFSAERTGGSVSTLTIQRTQQEDSAVYLCASSLVIAGAANTGELFFGEGSRLTVL.